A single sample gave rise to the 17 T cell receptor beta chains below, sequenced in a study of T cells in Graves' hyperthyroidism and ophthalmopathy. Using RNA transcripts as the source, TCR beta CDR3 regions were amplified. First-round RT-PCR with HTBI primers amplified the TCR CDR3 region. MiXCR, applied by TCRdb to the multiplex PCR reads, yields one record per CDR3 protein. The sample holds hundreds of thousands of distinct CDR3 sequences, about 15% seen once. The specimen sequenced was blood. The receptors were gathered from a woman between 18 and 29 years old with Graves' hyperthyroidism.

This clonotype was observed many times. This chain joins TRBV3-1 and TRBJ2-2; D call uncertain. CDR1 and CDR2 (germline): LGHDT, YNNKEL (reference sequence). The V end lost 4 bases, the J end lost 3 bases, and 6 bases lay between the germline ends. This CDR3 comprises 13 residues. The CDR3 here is CASSRTYTGELFF. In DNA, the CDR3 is TGTGCCAGCAGCCGAACGTACACCGGGGAGCTGTTTTTT.

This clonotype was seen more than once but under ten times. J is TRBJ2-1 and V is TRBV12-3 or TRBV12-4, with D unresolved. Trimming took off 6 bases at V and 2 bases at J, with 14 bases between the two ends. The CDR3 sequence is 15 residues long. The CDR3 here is CASSPVRSAYNEQFF. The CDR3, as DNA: TGTGCCAGCAGCCCTGTTCGTTCGGCCTACAATGAGCAGTTCTTC.

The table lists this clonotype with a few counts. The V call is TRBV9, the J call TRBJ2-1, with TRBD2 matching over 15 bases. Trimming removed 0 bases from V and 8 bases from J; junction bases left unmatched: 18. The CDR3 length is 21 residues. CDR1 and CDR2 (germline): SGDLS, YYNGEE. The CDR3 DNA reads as TGTGCCAGCAGCGTAGCGCAGGGACACCTAAAAGGGACTAGCGGGAGGCATGAGCAGTTCTTC. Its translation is CASSVAQGHLKGTSGRHEQFF.

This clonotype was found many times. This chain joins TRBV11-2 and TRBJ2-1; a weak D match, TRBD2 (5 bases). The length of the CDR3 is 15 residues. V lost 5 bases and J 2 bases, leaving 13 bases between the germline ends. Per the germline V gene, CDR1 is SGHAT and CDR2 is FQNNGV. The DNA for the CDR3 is TGTGCCAGCAGCCGGGGTGGGTTACCCTACAATGAGCAGTTCTTC. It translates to CASSRGGLPYNEQFF.

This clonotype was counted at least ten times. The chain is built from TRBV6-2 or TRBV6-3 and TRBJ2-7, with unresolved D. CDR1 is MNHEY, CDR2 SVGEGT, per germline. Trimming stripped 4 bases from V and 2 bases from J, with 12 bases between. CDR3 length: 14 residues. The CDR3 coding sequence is TGTGCCAGCAGTTCCACTGACTTTACCTACGAGCAGTACTTC. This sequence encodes CASSSTDFTYEQYF.

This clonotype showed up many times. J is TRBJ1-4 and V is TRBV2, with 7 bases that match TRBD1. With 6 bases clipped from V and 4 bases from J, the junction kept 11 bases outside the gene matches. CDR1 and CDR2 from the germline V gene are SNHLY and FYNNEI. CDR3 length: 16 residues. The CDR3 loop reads CASRTRDSYLNEKLFF. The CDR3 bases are TGTGCCAGCAGGACCCGGGACAGCTACCTTAATGAAAAACTGTTTTTT.

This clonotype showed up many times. The DNA for the CDR3 is TGTGCCAGCAGGACCGCTACCTTACCCTACGAGCAGTACTTC. It codes for CASRTATLPYEQYF. The chain uses TRBV3-1 and TRBJ2-7; D remains ambiguous. This CDR3 contains 14 residues. Trimming left V 6 bases short and J 2 bases short, with 14 bases between. CDR1 LGHDT and CDR2 YNNKEL come from the germline V gene (reference sequence).

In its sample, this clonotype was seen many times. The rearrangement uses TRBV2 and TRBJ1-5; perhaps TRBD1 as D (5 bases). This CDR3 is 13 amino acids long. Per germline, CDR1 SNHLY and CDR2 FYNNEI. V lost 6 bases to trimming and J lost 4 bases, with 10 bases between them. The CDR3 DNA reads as TGTGCCAGCAGCTTGCAGGGAAATCAGCCCCAGCATTTT. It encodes CASSLQGNQPQHF.

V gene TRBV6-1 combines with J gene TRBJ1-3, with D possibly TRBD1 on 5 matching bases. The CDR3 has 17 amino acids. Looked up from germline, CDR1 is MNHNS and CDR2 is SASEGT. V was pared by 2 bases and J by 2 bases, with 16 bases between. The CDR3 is CASSERIGAGPGNTIYF. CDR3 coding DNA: TGTGCCAGCAGTGAAAGAATCGGGGCCGGTCCTGGAAACACCATATATTTT.

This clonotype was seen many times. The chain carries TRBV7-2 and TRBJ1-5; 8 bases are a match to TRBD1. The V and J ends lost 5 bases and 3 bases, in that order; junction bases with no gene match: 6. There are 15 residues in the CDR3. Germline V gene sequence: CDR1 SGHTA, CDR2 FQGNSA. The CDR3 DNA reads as TGTGCCAGCAGCAAGACAGGGGTGGTCAATCAGCCCCAGCATTTT. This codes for CASSKTGVVNQPQHF.

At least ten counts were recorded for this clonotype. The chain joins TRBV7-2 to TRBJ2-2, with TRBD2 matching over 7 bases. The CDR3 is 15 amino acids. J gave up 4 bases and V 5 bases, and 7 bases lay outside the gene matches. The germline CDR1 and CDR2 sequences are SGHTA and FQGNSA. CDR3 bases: TGTGCCAGCAGCAAAGGGGCTAGCGGCACCGGGGAGCTGTTTTTT. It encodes CASSKGASGTGELFF.

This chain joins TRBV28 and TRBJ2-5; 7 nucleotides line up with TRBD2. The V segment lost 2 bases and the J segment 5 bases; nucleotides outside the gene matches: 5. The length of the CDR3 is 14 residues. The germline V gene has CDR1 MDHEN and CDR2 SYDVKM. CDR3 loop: CASSLPREAETQYF. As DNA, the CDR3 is TGTGCCAGCAGTTTACCACGGGAGGCGGAGACCCAGTACTTC.

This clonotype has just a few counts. The CDR3 sequence: CASSSKGEGYTF. As DNA, the CDR3 is TGTGCCAGCAGCTCGAAAGGGGAAGGCTACACCTTC. The chain is built from TRBV6-1 and TRBJ1-2; perhaps TRBD1 as D (5 bases). The CDR3 extends over 12 amino acids. The ends were cut back, 6 bases at V and 8 bases at J, with 13 bases in the middle. CDR1 is MNHNS and CDR2 is SASEGT in the germline V gene.

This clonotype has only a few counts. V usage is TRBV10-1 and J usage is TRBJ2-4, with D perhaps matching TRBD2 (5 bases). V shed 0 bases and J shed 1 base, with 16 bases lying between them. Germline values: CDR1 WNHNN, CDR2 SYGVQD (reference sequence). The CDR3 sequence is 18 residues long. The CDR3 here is CASSESRDFSWAKNIQYF. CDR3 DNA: TGCGCCAGCAGTGAGTCGAGGGATTTCTCCTGGGCCAAAAACATTCAGTACTTC.

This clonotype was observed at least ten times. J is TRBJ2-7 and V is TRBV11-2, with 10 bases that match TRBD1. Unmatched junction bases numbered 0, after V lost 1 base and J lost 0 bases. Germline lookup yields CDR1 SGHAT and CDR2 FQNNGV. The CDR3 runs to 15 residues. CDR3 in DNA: TGTGCCAGCAGCTTAGGGACAGGGGGCTCCTACGAGCAGTACTTC. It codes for CASSLGTGGSYEQYF.

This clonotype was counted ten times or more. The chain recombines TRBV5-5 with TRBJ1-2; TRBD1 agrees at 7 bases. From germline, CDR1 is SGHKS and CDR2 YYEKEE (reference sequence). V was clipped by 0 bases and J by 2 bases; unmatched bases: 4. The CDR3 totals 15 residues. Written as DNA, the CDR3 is TGTGCCAGCAGCTTGGGGGGACAGAAAAACTATGGCTACACCTTC. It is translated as CASSLGGQKNYGYTF.

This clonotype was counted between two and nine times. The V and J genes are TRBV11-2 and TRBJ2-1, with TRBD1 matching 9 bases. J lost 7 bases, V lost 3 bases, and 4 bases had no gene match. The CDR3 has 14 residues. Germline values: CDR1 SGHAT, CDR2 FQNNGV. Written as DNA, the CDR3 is TGTGCCAGCAGCTTCCAGACAGGGGGGAATGAGCAGTTCTTC. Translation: CASSFQTGGNEQFF.